The entry below describes one T cell receptor beta chain. The data were produced by immunoSEQ multiplex PCR, yet TCRdb's version contains in-frame clones alone and is incomplete. The sample has about 480,000 clones, around nine tenths seen once; the top ten hold around 1.9%. These data are taken from a study of blood T cell repertoires in COVID-19. Participant ages covered about 18 to 95 years across about 22 US areas. Germline values: CDR1 SGHTA, CDR2 FQGNSA. The CDR3 is 18 amino acids. V gave up 5 bases and J gave up 5 bases; unmatched junction bases: 13. The source is a woman in her 40s who had recovered from COVID-19. The gene calls are TRBV7-2 and TRBJ2-1; 12 bases line up with TRBD2. The specimen was PBMCs or T cells enriched from blood (not recorded which). The CDR3 DNA sequence: TGTGCCAGCAGCCCTAGCGGGAGGGCCAACCCATCTAACAATGAGCAGTTCTTC. Its translation is CASSPSGRANPSNNEQFF.